The present entry profiles one TCR beta chain with its context. The data belong to a study of control samples from healthy donors and cancer patients. Germline values: CDR1 MNHNS, CDR2 SASEGT. Trimming took off 1 base at V and 0 bases at J, with 13 bases between the two ends. The CDR3 covers 18 residues. TCRdb keeps only in-frame clones here, not all; method: immunoSEQ multiplex PCR. The profile shows roughly 170,000 clones, 85% to 90% of them singletons. This chain links TRBV6-1 with TRBJ2-6; weak D call: TRBD2 (5 bases). The source material was blood. This TCR was recovered from a woman aged 30 to 39 in good health. CDR3 region: CASSEDGADASGANVLTF. The CDR3 bases are TGTGCCAGCAGTGAAGATGGAGCGGACGCCTCTGGGGCCAACGTCCTGACTTTC.